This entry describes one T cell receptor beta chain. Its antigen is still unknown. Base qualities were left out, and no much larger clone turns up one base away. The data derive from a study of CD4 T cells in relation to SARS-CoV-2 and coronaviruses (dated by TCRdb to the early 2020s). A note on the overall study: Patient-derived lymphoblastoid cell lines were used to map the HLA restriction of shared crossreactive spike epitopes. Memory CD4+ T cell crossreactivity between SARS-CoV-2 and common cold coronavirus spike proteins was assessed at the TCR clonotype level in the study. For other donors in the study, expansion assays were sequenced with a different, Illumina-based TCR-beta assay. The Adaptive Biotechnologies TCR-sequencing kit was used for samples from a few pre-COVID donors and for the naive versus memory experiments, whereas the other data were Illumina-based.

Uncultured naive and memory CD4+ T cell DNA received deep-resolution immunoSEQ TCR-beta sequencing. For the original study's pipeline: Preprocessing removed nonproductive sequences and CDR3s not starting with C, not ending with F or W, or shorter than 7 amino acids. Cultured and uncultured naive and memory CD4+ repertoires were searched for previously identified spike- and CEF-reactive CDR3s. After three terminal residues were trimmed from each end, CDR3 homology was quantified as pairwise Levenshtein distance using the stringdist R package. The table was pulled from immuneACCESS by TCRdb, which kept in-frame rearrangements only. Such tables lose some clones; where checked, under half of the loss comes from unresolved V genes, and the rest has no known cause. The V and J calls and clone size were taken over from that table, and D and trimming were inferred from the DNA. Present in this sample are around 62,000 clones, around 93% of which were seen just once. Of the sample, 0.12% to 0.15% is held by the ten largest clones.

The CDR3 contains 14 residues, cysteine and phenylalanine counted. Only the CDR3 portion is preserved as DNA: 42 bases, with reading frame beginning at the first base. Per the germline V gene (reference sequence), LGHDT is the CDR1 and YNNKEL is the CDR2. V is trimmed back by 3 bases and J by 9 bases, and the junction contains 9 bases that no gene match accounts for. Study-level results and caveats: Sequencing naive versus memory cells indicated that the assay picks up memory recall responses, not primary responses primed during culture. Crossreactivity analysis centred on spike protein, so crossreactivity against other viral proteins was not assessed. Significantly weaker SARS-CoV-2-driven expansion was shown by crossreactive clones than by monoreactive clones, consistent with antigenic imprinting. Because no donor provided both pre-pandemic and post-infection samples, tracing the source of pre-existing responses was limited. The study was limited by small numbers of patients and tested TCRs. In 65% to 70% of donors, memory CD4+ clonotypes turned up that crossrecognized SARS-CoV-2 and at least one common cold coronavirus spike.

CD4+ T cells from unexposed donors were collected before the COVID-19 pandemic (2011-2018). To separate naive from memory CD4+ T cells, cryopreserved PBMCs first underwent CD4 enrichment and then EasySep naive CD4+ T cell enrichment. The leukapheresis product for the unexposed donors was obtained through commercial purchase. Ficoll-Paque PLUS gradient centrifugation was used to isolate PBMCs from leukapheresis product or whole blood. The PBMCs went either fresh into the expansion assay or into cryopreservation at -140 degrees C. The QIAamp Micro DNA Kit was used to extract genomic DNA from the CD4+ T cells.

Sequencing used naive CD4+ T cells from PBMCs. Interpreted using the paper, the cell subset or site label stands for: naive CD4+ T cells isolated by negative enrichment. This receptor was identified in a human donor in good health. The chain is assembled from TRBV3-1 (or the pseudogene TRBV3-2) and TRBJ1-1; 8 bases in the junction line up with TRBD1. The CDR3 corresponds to CASSHSDGRGQAFF. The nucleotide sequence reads TGTGCCAGCAGCCACTCCGACGGCAGGGGGCAAGCTTTCTTT.